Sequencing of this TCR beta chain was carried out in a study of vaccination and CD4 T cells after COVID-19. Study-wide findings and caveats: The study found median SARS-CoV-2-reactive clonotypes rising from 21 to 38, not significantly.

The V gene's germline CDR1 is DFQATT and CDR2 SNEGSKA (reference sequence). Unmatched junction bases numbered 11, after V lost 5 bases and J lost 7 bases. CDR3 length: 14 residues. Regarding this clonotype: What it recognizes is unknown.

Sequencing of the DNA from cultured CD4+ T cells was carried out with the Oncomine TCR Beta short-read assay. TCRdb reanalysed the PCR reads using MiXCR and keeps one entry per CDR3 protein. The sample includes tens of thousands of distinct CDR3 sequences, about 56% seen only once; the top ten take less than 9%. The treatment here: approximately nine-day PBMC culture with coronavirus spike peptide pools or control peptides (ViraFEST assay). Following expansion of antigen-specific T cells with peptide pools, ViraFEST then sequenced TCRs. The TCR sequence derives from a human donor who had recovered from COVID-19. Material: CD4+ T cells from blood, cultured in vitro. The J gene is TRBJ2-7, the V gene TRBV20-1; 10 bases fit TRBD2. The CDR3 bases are TGCAGTGCTCCTCAGCGGGAGGGCCACGGGGAGCAGTACTTC. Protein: CSAPQREGHGEQYF.